This passage covers 16 T cell receptor beta chains from one sample sequenced in a study of PD-1 blockade in classical Hodgkin lymphoma. TCRdb's table, derived via immunoSEQ multiplex PCR, lists solely in-frame clones and lacks some. The sample records tens of thousands of clones, over 60% being singletons. Each of the patients experienced relapse following autologous stem cell transplantation, and their brentuximab vedotin exposure differed. Source: peripheral blood mononuclear cells (PBMCs), taken at baseline. These TCRs come from a human donor with classical Hodgkin lymphoma.

This clone was counted a single time. This sequence joins TRBV7-9 and TRBJ2-1; D is unclear. This CDR3 is built from 14 residues. Germline loops: CDR1 SEHNR, CDR2 FQNEAQ (reference sequence). Trimming cost V 5 bases and J 4 bases, with 12 bases left between them. The CDR3 protein is CASSPPWSYNEQFF. The CDR3 DNA reads as TGTGCCAGCAGCCCCCCGTGGTCATACAATGAGCAGTTCTTC.

This clone is labeled as medium-sized. V and J are TRBV5-1 and TRBJ2-3, with no clear D. The CDR3 has 12 amino acids. From germline, CDR1 is SGHRS and CDR2 YFSETQ. Trimming took off 4 bases at V and 0 bases at J, with 3 bases between the two ends. CDR3 coding DNA: TGCGCCAGCAGCCTCAGCACAGATACGCAGTATTTT. Translated: CASSLSTDTQYF. Based on the CDR3 plus reference TRBV5-1 and TRBJ2-3, the full variable domain is KAGVTQTPRYLIKTRGQQVTLSCSPISGHRSVSWYQQTPGQGLQFLFEYFSETQRNKGNFPGRFSGRQFSNSRSEMNVSTLELGDSALYLCASSLSTDTQYFGPGTRLTVL.

The CDR3 DNA reads TGTGCCAGTAGTATGATCGGAAACACCATATATTTT. Its translation: CASSMIGNTIYF. The rearrangement uses TRBV19 and TRBJ1-3, with D uncertain. V lost 3 bases and J lost 4, with 4 bases in between. Germline lookup yields CDR1 LNHDA and CDR2 SQIVND (reference sequence). The CDR3 is made up of 12 amino acids.

The chain recombines TRBV7-2 with TRBJ2-1, with 10 bases identical to TRBD1. The CDR3 is 18 amino acids. Germline CDR1 is SGHTA and CDR2 is FQGNSA. V gave up 5 bases and J gave up 4 bases; unmatched junction bases: 14. The CDR3 reads CASSTKKKGTGVYNEQFF. CDR3 sequence (DNA): TGTGCCAGCAGCACCAAAAAAAAAGGGACAGGGGTGTACAATGAGCAGTTCTTC.

The chain carries TRBV7-2 and TRBJ2-7; TRBD1 matches 9 bases. With V trimmed by 5 bases and J by 2 bases, 4 bases remained unmatched. The CDR3 totals 14 residues. Germline CDR1 and CDR2: SGHTA and FQGNSA. This chain's CDR3 is CASSARQGAYEQYF. CDR3 bases: TGTGCCAGCAGCGCCCGACAGGGGGCCTACGAGCAGTACTTC.

Only one count was recorded for this clone. This chain joins TRBV19 and TRBJ2-2; 9 bases agree with TRBD2. The CDR3 contains 15 residues. The germline CDR1 and CDR2 sequences are LNHDA and SQIVND (reference sequence). Unmatched junction bases numbered 4, after V lost 3 bases and J lost 5 bases. The CDR3: CASSINSGGTGELFF. CDR3 coding DNA: TGTGCCAGTAGTATTAATAGCGGGGGAACCGGGGAGCTGTTTTTT.

V gene TRBV4-1 combines with J gene TRBJ1-3; 7 nucleotides line up with TRBD1. Trimming removed 4 bases from V and 2 bases from J; junction bases left unmatched: 11. Looked up from germline, CDR1 is MGHRA and CDR2 is YSYEKL. CDR3 size: 17 residues. The CDR3: CASSRQGIILTGNTIYF. The CDR3 nucleotides are TGCGCCAGCAGCCGACAGGGAATTATTTTGACTGGAAACACCATATATTTT.

For the CDR3, the DNA is TGCGCCAGCAGCCAAGACTTCAGGGGCTCTGGAAACACCATATATTTT. It codes for CASSQDFRGSGNTIYF. The chain uses TRBV4-1 and TRBJ1-3; a weak D match, TRBD1 (6 bases). CDR1 and CDR2 (germline): MGHRA, YSYEKL. V lost 0 bases, J lost 0 bases, and 9 bases lay in between. The CDR3 extends over 16 amino acids.

This clone was observed a few times. The CDR3 bases are TGTGCCAGCACTCGGGCGGTTATCCGCAACACTGAAGCTTTCTTT. Translation gives CASTRAVIRNTEAFF. This chain joins TRBV6-6 and TRBJ1-1, with D unresolved. V was shortened by 7 bases and J by 2 bases, with 17 bases between the two germline ends. This CDR3 has 15 residues. Germline loops: CDR1 MNHNY, CDR2 SVGAGI (reference sequence).

This chain links TRBV5-6 with TRBJ1-6, with 7 positions matching TRBD1. V shed 2 bases and J 7 bases; nucleotides not matched to a gene: 6. Germline assignment: CDR1 SGHDT and CDR2 YYEEEE. The CDR3 totals 15 residues. This chain's CDR3 is CASSLYTGANSPLHF. CDR3 bases: TGTGCCAGCAGCTTATACACAGGGGCGAATTCACCCCTCCACTTT.

On this clone: The germline gene is not matched at one end of the junction; a read error may be the cause. The genes are TRBV7-6 and TRBJ2-7, with a tentative D call TRBD2 (6 bases). From germline, CDR1 is SGHVS and CDR2 FNYEAQ. The CDR3 contains 18 residues. The CDR3 sequence: CASSLARGLEGSSHEQYF. CDR3 coding DNA: TGTGCCAGCAGCTTAGCAAGAGGCTTGGAGGGGTCCTCCCACGAGCAGTACTTC.

This clone has just a few counts. The rearrangement links TRBV7-2 to TRBJ1-5; 8 bases agree with TRBD1. The CDR3 extends over 14 amino acids. CDR1 SGHTA and CDR2 FQGNSA come from the germline V gene. V shed 5 bases and J 5 bases; nucleotides not matched to a gene: 5. Here the CDR3 reads CASSQTGADQPQHF. CDR3 DNA sequence: TGTGCCAGCAGCCAGACAGGGGCTGATCAGCCCCAGCATTTT.

V and J are TRBV7-9 and TRBJ2-7; D could derive from TRBD1 or TRBD2 (6 bases each). The CDR3 loop spans 15 amino acids. The germline V and J ends were trimmed by 3 bases and 0 bases, with 12 bases remaining between them. CDR1 SEHNR and CDR2 FQNEAQ come from the germline V gene (reference sequence). CDR3 residues: CASSLGGPRSYEQYV. CDR3 sequence (DNA): TGTGCCAGCAGCTTGGGGGGCCCTCGCTCCTACGAGCAGTACGTC.

CDR3 nucleotide sequence: TGTGCCAGTAGTTTTTCTAATTCACCCCTCCACTTT. Amino acid sequence: CASSFSNSPLHF. The V call is TRBV19, the J call TRBJ1-6; D is unresolved. Trimming removed 5 bases from V and 6 bases from J, with 5 bases in between. This CDR3 has 12 residues. Germline assignment: CDR1 LNHDA and CDR2 SQIVND (reference sequence).

The rearrangement links TRBV10-3 to TRBJ1-1; D remains ambiguous. There are 12 residues in the CDR3. Germline lookup yields CDR1 ENHRY and CDR2 SYGVKD. V gave up 8 bases and J gave up 1 base, with 8 bases separating them. Here the CDR3 DNA reads TGTGCCATCGTCCGGAAGAACACTGAAGCTTTCTTT. This encodes CAIVRKNTEAFF.

J is TRBJ1-4 and V is TRBV9; TRBD1 aligns across 9 bases. The CDR3 is 15 amino acids. The germline CDR1 and CDR2 sequences are SGDLS and YYNGEE. After removal of 4 bases from V and 8 bases from J, the junction contained 9 bases not matched to a gene. CDR3 amino acids: CASSKTGTGNEKLFF. The DNA of the CDR3 is TGTGCCAGCAGCAAAACCGGGACAGGGAACGAAAAACTGTTTTTT.